This T cell receptor (beta chain) was profiled in a study of molecular identifiers for immune sequencing clone quantification. As for the study in general: Replicate experiments divided RNA from 20,000 or 100,000 naive CD8 cells into five parts and sequenced four.

This clonotype occurred many times. The antigen is undetermined. CDR1 and CDR2 (germline): KGHDR, SFDVKD. V was clipped by 4 bases and J by 3 bases, with 8 bases between them. The CDR3 is 13 amino acids. Overall study findings and caveats: Highly expanded clone sizes could be underestimated by identical TCR molecules sharing a barcode.

TCRdb re-called the PCR reads with MiXCR, one entry per CDR3 protein. Of about 640,000 distinct CDR3 sequences listed, about 20% are singletons. Sequenced: naive CD8+ T cells from blood, with Jurkat cell RNA spiked in. Subset denoted: FACS-sorted CD8+CD4-CCR7+CD45RA+ naive T cells. V is TRBV24-1 and J is TRBJ2-5; no firm D call. The clonotype comes from a human donor in good health. Some libraries in this study had Jurkat cell RNA spiked in. The CDR3 region is CATSDRMKETQYF. The CDR3 bases are TGTGCCACCAGTGACCGGATGAAAGAGACCCAGTACTTC.